These 21 T cell receptor beta chains originate from one sample sequenced in a study of T cells after posttransplantation cyclophosphamide (dated by TCRdb to about 2016). The method behind the library was the immunoSEQ multiplex PCR assay. TCRdb stores this immuneACCESS table with in-frame sequences only. Part of the clones is absent; in the studies checked, under half of the shortfall reflects unresolved V genes, and no reason is known for the rest. Recorded for this sample are 3,500 to 5,500 clones; around 79% of them occurred a single time. The ten largest clones represent approximately 24% of the sample. The control cohort was ten or so patients given myeloablative marrow transplants with methotrexate plus a calcineurin inhibitor, sampled 1 year after transplant. The sample was PBMCs, taken after an allogeneic stem cell transplant with a calcineurin inhibitor and methotrexate. The receptors come from a male patient aged 40 to 50 who received an allogeneic stem cell transplant from an unrelated donor, was CMV-positive, and had chronic GVHD only. In transplant recipients, some T cells may be of donor rather than host origin.

V gene TRBV2 combines with J gene TRBJ2-2; 7 bases map to TRBD1. The CDR3 has 14 residues. Looked up from germline, CDR1 is SNHLY and CDR2 is FYNNEI. Losses at the gene ends were 11 bases for V and 2 bases for J; bases not matched to a gene: 8. The CDR3 protein is CAARDRLNTGELFF. As DNA, the CDR3 is TGTGCCGCCCGGGACAGACTTAACACCGGGGAGCTGTTTTTT. The full variable domain, its missing parts supplied by reference TRBV2 and TRBJ2-2, is EPEVTQTPSHQVTQMGQEVILRCVPISNHLYFYWYRQILGQKVEFLVSFYNNEISEKSEIFDDQFSVERPDGSNFTLKIRSTKLEDSAMYFCAARDRLNTGELFFGEGSRLTVL.

V gene TRBV6-5 combines with J gene TRBJ2-5; 10 positions agree with TRBD2. With V trimmed by 2 bases and J by 5 bases, 8 bases remained unmatched. CDR1 MNHEY and CDR2 SVGAGI come from the germline V gene. This CDR3 has 16 residues. The DNA of the CDR3 is TGTGCCAGCAGTTACCGTCGAGCGGGAGGGCAGGAGACCCAGTACTTC. Translation: CASSYRRAGGQETQYF.

This chain uses TRBV7-2 with TRBJ1-4; 8 nucleotides match TRBD1. Germline CDR1 SGHTA, CDR2 FQGNSA. The CDR3 has 15 amino acids. The junction had 8 bases not matched to a gene; V was cut back by 5 bases and J by 6 bases. CDR3 nucleotides: TGTGCCAGCAGCCTAGGACAGGGCTGGTATGAAAAACTGTTTTTT. Its translation is CASSLGQGWYEKLFF.

The table lists this clone with a count of one. The genes are TRBV2 and TRBJ2-7, with TRBD2 matching 10 bases. V gave up 7 bases and J gave up 5 bases; unmatched junction bases: 5. The CDR3 is 13 amino acids. Germline loops: CDR1 SNHLY, CDR2 FYNNEI. Here the CDR3 DNA reads TGTGCCAGCAACCAGCGGGGGGGGGACGAGCAGTACTTC. Amino acids: CASNQRGGDEQYF.

The chain is built from TRBV10-3 and TRBJ2-4; possible D gene TRBD1, 6 bases. With 1 base removed from V and 0 bases from J, the gap between germline ends came to 10 bases. CDR1 is ENHRY, CDR2 SYGVKD, per germline. The length of the CDR3 is 16 residues. CDR3 DNA: TGTGCCATCAGTGAGTTTGGACAGATAGCCAAAAACATTCAGTACTTC. Its protein is CAISEFGQIAKNIQYF.

V and J are TRBV7-3 and TRBJ2-5; TRBD1 is a possible D gene (5 bases). The V gene's germline CDR1 is SGHTA and CDR2 FQGTGA. The CDR3 has 15 residues. V was cut by 5 bases and J by 0 bases, with 13 bases left in between. The CDR3 sequence is CASSQGGLDQETQYF. The CDR3 coding sequence is TGTGCCAGCAGCCAGGGTGGTCTAGACCAAGAGACCCAGTACTTC.

V gene TRBV4-2 combines with J gene TRBJ1-2; D gene unclear. The CDR3 has 16 amino acids. Trimming removed 0 bases at V and 2 bases at J, with 13 bases between. Germline loops: CDR1 LGHNA, CDR2 YNFKEQ. The CDR3 loop reads CASSQDPTGRNYGYTF. CDR3 nucleotides: TGTGCCAGCAGCCAAGATCCAACCGGTCGGAACTATGGCTACACCTTC.

The chain combines TRBV7-8 with TRBJ2-5; a possible D gene is TRBD1 (8 bases). This CDR3 contains 13 residues. Germline CDR1 and CDR2: SGHVS and FQNEAQ. Trimming took 7 bases from V and 2 from J, leaving 11 bases between them. Written as DNA, the CDR3 is TGTGCCAGCAAACAGGGGGGGCAAGAGACCCAGTACTTC. Translation: CASKQGGQETQYF. The full variable domain, completed using reference TRBV7-8 and TRBJ2-5, is GAGVSQSPRYKVAKRGQDVALRCDPISGHVSLFWYQQALGQGPEFLTYFQNEAQLDKSGLPSDRFFAERPEGSVSTLKIQRTQQEDSAVYLCASKQGGQETQYFGPGTRLLVL.

The chain has TRBV19 and TRBJ1-5; 8 positions match TRBD1. The CDR3 length is 17 residues. With 4 bases clipped from V and 1 base from J, the junction kept 9 bases outside the gene matches. Germline lookup yields CDR1 LNHDA and CDR2 SQIVND (reference sequence). CDR3: CASSTLDRAGSNQPQHF. DNA for the CDR3: TGTGCCAGTAGTACCCTGGACAGGGCGGGAAGCAATCAGCCCCAGCATTTT.

In regard to this clone: At one end the junction does not follow the germline gene, possibly because of a read error. The chain combines TRBV2 with TRBJ1-5; weak D call: TRBD1 (5 bases). CDR3 length equals 16 residues. Germline CDR1 SNHLY, CDR2 FYNNEI. In nucleotides, the CDR3 is TGTGCCAGCAGAGAAGGGGAATGGGGGGACAATCAGCCCCAGCATTTT. Translation gives CASREGEWGDNQPQHF.

The V and J genes are TRBV2 and TRBJ2-5; D might be TRBD1 (6 bases). The CDR3 has 13 residues. Germline V gene sequence: CDR1 SNHLY, CDR2 FYNNEI. V lost 5 bases and J 4 bases, leaving 11 bases between the germline ends. CDR3 amino acids: CASSFTGIETQYF. The DNA for the CDR3 is TGTGCCAGCAGTTTCACAGGGATAGAGACCCAGTACTTC.

With regard to this clone: One end of the junction varies from germline; a read error may be responsible. The J gene is TRBJ2-4, the V gene TRBV30; 8 bases fit TRBD2. The CDR3 consists of 12 residues. Germline V gives CDR1 GTSNPN, CDR2 SVGIG (reference sequence). The chain's CDR3 is CAWSVHRTSRHF. The DNA for the CDR3 is TGTGCCTGGAGTGTACACCGGACTAGCAGGCACTTC.

The chain joins TRBV9 to TRBJ2-1; D call uncertain. The CDR3 contains 14 residues. Germline assignment: CDR1 SGDLS and CDR2 YYNGEE. The germline V and J ends were trimmed by 0 bases and 12 bases, with 16 bases remaining between them. The CDR3 nucleotides are TGTGCCAGCAGCGTAGAAAGCACCCCTCAGGTGCAGTTCTTC. The encoded protein is CASSVESTPQVQFF.

The table lists this clone with a few counts. The chain employs TRBV9 and TRBJ1-3, with D possibly TRBD1 on 6 matching bases. This CDR3 contains 13 residues. Trimming took off 3 bases at V and 9 bases at J, with 13 bases between the two ends. Per germline, CDR1 SGDLS and CDR2 YYNGEE. Written as DNA, the CDR3 is TGTGCCAGCAGCGGTCAGGGGATCGGCACCATATATTTT. Translated, it gives CASSGQGIGTIYF.

J is TRBJ2-5 and V is TRBV29-1; TRBD2 matches at 9 bases. The CDR3 is 11 residues long. The ends lost 4 bases at V and 14 bases at J; junction bases unmatched: 8. Germline V gene sequence: CDR1 SQVTM, CDR2 ANQGSEA. The CDR3 here is CSVVGREGQYF. CDR3 nucleotides: TGCAGCGTTGTTGGGCGGGAGGGCCAATACTTC. Drawing the rest from reference TRBV29-1 and TRBJ2-5, the complete variable domain is SAVISQKPSRDICQRGTSLTIQCQVDSQVTMMFWYRQQPGQSLTLIATANQGSEATYESGFVIDKFPISRPNLTFSTLTVSNMSPEDSSIYLCSVVGREGQYFGPGTRLLVL.

The chain couples TRBV6-5 to TRBJ2-5; 8 bases are shared with TRBD1. The V gene's germline CDR1 is MNHEY and CDR2 SVGAGI. This CDR3 spans 13 amino acids. V lost 6 bases and J lost 5; bases outside the gene matches: 5. The CDR3 region is CASRGQGRETQYF. The DNA of the CDR3 is TGTGCCAGCAGAGGACAGGGCAGGGAGACCCAGTACTTC.

This CDR3 is CASSSGGYEQYF. The CDR3 coding sequence is TGTGCCAGCAGCTCGGGGGGCTACGAGCAGTACTTC. The chain couples TRBV5-4 to TRBJ2-7; 7 positions agree with TRBD2. Looked up from germline, CDR1 is SGHNT and CDR2 is YYREEE (reference sequence). The CDR3 spans 12 residues. Unmatched junction bases numbered 0, after V lost 3 bases and J lost 3 bases.

In its sample, this clone was seen a few times. The chain couples TRBV19 to TRBJ2-7, with 7 bases matching TRBD1. This CDR3 spans 13 amino acids. Germline assignment: CDR1 LNHDA and CDR2 SQIVND (reference sequence). The V gene end was trimmed by 5 bases and the J gene end by 3 bases; junction bases not matched to a gene: 4. The CDR3 bases are TGTGCCAGTAGTCCCCGACAGGGCTACGAGCAGTACTTC. Its translation is CASSPRQGYEQYF.

The chain couples TRBV2 to TRBJ1-1; D might be TRBD1 (6 bases). With 6 bases removed from V and 4 bases from J, the gap between germline ends came to 18 bases. CDR3 length: 15 amino acids. Germline values: CDR1 SNHLY, CDR2 FYNNEI. CDR3 coding DNA: TGTGCCAGCAGAGCGACGGGGGGGCCTGGCACTGAAGCTTTCTTT. It is translated as CASRATGGPGTEAFF. The variable domain in full, completed from reference TRBV2 and TRBJ1-1, reads EPEVTQTPSHQVTQMGQEVILRCVPISNHLYFYWYRQILGQKVEFLVSFYNNEISEKSEIFDDQFSVERPDGSNFTLKIRSTKLEDSAMYFCASRATGGPGTEAFFGQGTRLTVV.

The chain couples TRBV7-9 to TRBJ2-7; 9 bases match TRBD2. Unmatched junction bases numbered 6, after V lost 4 bases and J lost 2 bases. The V gene's germline CDR1 is SEHNR and CDR2 FQNEAQ (reference sequence). This CDR3 has 15 residues. The CDR3 DNA is TGTGCCAGCAGCTCGTCTAGCGGGGTGCCCTACGAGCAGTACTTC. Protein: CASSSSSGVPYEQYF.

J is TRBJ1-6 and V is TRBV5-1; TRBD1 might be the D (6 bases). Germline CDR1 SGHRS, CDR2 YFSETQ. Trimming left V 5 bases short and J 7 bases short, with 19 bases between. This CDR3 has 16 amino acids. The CDR3 sequence: CASRNQQGIGNSPLHF. In nucleotides, the CDR3 is TGCGCCAGCAGAAACCAACAGGGAATCGGCAATTCACCCCTCCACTTT.